The next 27 T cell receptor beta chains were all read from a single sample in a study of B cell selection in AIRE deficiency. Conventional CD4 T cells were sorted as CD4+CD127+ cells. Sequencing was performed with immunoSEQ multiplex PCR; in TCRdb, only in-frame clones are kept and a portion is missing. Of 20,000 to 25,000 clones in the sample, 95% to 98% were seen once. Sequencing was done on a sample of conventional CD4+ T cells sorted from PBMCs. All receptors come from a human donor with AIRE deficiency.

The CDR3: CASSMWDTQYF. In DNA form, the CDR3 reads TGTGCCAGTAGTATGTGGGATACGCAGTATTTT. This sequence joins TRBV19 and TRBJ2-3; D not resolved. The CDR3 length is 11 residues. Trimming stripped 3 bases from V and 6 bases from J, with 4 bases between. Germline loops: CDR1 LNHDA, CDR2 SQIVND (reference sequence).

J is TRBJ2-1 and V is TRBV9, with TRBD2 matching 7 bases. Germline V gives CDR1 SGDLS, CDR2 YYNGEE. Trimming removed 3 bases from V and 5 bases from J; junction bases left unmatched: 8. The CDR3 totals 15 residues. The CDR3 DNA follows: TGTGCCAGCAGCGACACCGGGACTAAAGACAATGAGCAGTTCTTC. It translates to CASSDTGTKDNEQFF.

V and J are TRBV28 and TRBJ2-7; D is possibly TRBD2 (6 bases). CDR3 length: 15 amino acids. Trimming pared 7 bases from V and 6 bases from J, leaving 22 bases between. Per the germline V gene, CDR1 is MDHEN and CDR2 is SYDVKM. The CDR3 bases are TGTGCCAGCACTTACCAAGACCGGAGGGGATCCGAGCAGTACTTC. Translated, it gives CASTYQDRRGSEQYF.

The V call is TRBV25-1, the J call TRBJ2-1; D not certain. Trimming pared 8 bases from V and 5 bases from J, leaving 13 bases between. This CDR3 comprises 13 residues. Germline CDR1 MGHDK, CDR2 SYGVNS. In DNA form, the CDR3 reads TGTGCCAGCCGCCCGTGGAGTAACAATGAGCAGTTCTTC. The encoded protein is CASRPWSNNEQFF.

The chain is built from TRBV18 and TRBJ2-3; D not certain. CDR3 length equals 12 residues. Germline V gene data show CDR1 as KGHSH and CDR2 as LQKENI. V was clipped by 3 bases and J by 3 bases, with 4 bases between them. The CDR3 sequence: CASSPVTDTQYF. The DNA of the CDR3 is TGTGCCAGCTCACCGGTGACAGATACGCAGTATTTT.

The V call is TRBV6-5, the J call TRBJ2-1; no clear D gene. The CDR3 contains 11 residues. Germline CDR1 MNHEY, CDR2 SVGAGI. V dropped 7 bases and J dropped 5 bases, with 6 bases sitting between them. For the CDR3, the DNA is TGTGCCAGCATGGGGAACAATGAGCAGTTCTTC. Residues: CASMGNNEQFF.

This rearrangement joins TRBV29-1 to TRBJ2-5; D may be TRBD1 or TRBD2 (7 bases each). Trimming removed 5 bases at V and 3 bases at J, with 22 bases between. CDR3 size: 16 residues. The germline gives CDR1 SQVTM, CDR2 ANQGSEA. DNA of the CDR3: TGCAGCGTTCGACAGGGTGCGCTAGCGGCAAAAGAGACCCAGTACTTC. Protein: CSVRQGALAAKETQYF.

The chain joins TRBV2 to TRBJ2-1; D gene ambiguous. Germline assignment: CDR1 SNHLY and CDR2 FYNNEI. Deletions cut 4 bases from V and 12 bases from J, with 10 bases between. There are 11 residues in the CDR3. The CDR3 nucleotides read TGTGCCAGCAGTGGGGTGAGTAGGCAGTTCTTC. It yields the protein CASSGVSRQFF.

The J gene is TRBJ1-5, the V gene TRBV2, with D possibly matching TRBD1 (5 bases). Per germline, CDR1 SNHLY and CDR2 FYNNEI. Trimming removed 5 bases from V and 3 bases from J, with 11 bases in between. The CDR3 runs to 14 residues. CDR3 region: CASSLSGINQPQHF. CDR3 nucleotides: TGTGCCAGCAGTCTATCAGGGATCAATCAGCCCCAGCATTTT.

This rearrangement joins TRBV9 to TRBJ1-4, with 8 bases aligning to TRBD1. The junction had 5 bases not matched to a gene; V was cut back by 0 bases and J by 7 bases. Germline-derived CDR1 and CDR2 are SGDLS and YYNGEE. This CDR3 region has 15 residues. CDR3 amino acids: CASSVATGESEKLFF. The CDR3, as DNA: TGTGCCAGCAGCGTAGCGACAGGGGAGAGTGAAAAACTGTTTTTT.

The rearrangement links TRBV7-2 to TRBJ2-7; no definite D call. Germline CDR1 reads SGHTA; CDR2 reads FQGNSA. V was trimmed by 1 base and J by 4 bases, leaving 17 bases between them. The CDR3 contains 16 residues. CDR3 sequence (DNA): TGTGCCAGCAGCTTAGAAGGCCTAGTGGGGATGTACGAGCAGTACTTC. It specifies CASSLEGLVGMYEQYF.

The chain combines TRBV4-3 with TRBJ1-2; 9 nucleotides match TRBD1. This CDR3 region has 13 residues. CDR1 and CDR2 (germline): LGHNA, YSLEER. The trim removed 4 bases at V and 5 bases at J, leaving 2 bases unmatched. The CDR3 reads CASSRQGVYGYTF. The CDR3 DNA sequence: TGCGCCAGCAGCCGACAGGGGGTTTATGGCTACACCTTC.

The rearrangement links TRBV30 to TRBJ1-5; TRBD1 aligns across 9 bases. Trimming at V came to 0 bases and at J to 3 bases, leaving 3 bases not matched to a gene. CDR1 is GTSNPN and CDR2 is SVGIG in the germline V gene (reference sequence). The CDR3 spans 15 residues. The CDR3 nucleotides read TGTGCCTGGAGTGTACGGACAGGGGTCAATCAGCCCCAGCATTTT. Translation gives CAWSVRTGVNQPQHF.

V gene TRBV19 combines with J gene TRBJ2-7, with 9 bases lining up with TRBD1. The germline CDR1 and CDR2 sequences are LNHDA and SQIVND (reference sequence). CDR3 length equals 15 residues. V lost 6 bases and J lost 7; bases outside the gene matches: 13. In DNA form, the CDR3 reads TGTGCCAGTAGCCAGAGGCTACAGGGGGCGCAAGAGCAGTACTTC. Translated: CASSQRLQGAQEQYF.

The chain has TRBV28 and TRBJ1-5; the D is unclear. V was cut by 6 bases and J by 5 bases, with 11 bases left in between. The germline V gene encodes CDR1 MDHEN and CDR2 SYDVKM. The CDR3 has 13 residues. CDR3 bases: TGTGCCAGCAGCACCGACGGAGATCAGCCCCAGCATTTT. It encodes CASSTDGDQPQHF.

The chain is built from TRBV6-5 and TRBJ2-7, with unresolved D. The CDR3 contains 15 residues. Germline CDR1 and CDR2: MNHEY and SVGAGI. Between the trimmed V and J ends, which lost 0 bases and 3 bases, there was a span of 12 bases. The CDR3 sequence: CASSYSDRRFYEQYF. Here the CDR3 DNA reads TGTGCCAGCAGTTACTCTGACCGCAGATTCTACGAGCAGTACTTC.

The chain has TRBV2 and TRBJ2-3; TRBD2 matches at 13 bases. CDR3 length: 16 amino acids. Germline V gene sequence: CDR1 SNHLY, CDR2 FYNNEI. The ends lost 7 bases at V and 2 bases at J; junction bases unmatched: 6. The CDR3 reads CASISGTSGNTDTQYF. CDR3 DNA: TGTGCCAGCATCTCCGGGACTAGCGGGAACACAGATACGCAGTATTTT. Together with reference TRBV2 and TRBJ2-3, the CDR3 gives the full variable domain: EPEVTQTPSHQVTQMGQEVILRCVPISNHLYFYWYRQILGQKVEFLVSFYNNEISEKSEIFDDQFSVERPDGSNFTLKIRSTKLEDSAMYFCASISGTSGNTDTQYFGPGTRLTVL.

The genes are TRBV13 and TRBJ2-7; D might be TRBD2 (6 bases). Germline V gene lookup returns CDR1 PRHDT and CDR2 FYEKMQ (reference sequence). CDR3 length equals 16 residues. V was shortened by 0 bases and J by 6 bases, with 18 bases between the two germline ends. This CDR3 is CASSLGLWGSGLEQYF. The CDR3 DNA reads as TGTGCCAGCAGCTTAGGCCTTTGGGGTAGCGGCCTCGAGCAGTACTTC. The variable domain in full, completed from reference TRBV13 and TRBJ2-7, reads AAGVIQSPRHLIKEKRETATLKCYPIPRHDTVYWYQQGPGQDPQFLISFYEKMQSDKGSIPDRFSAQQFSDYHSELNMSSLELGDSALYFCASSLGLWGSGLEQYFGPGTRLTVT.

The genes are TRBV30 and TRBJ1-5; TRBD1 matches at 8 bases. V lost 4 bases and J lost 6; bases outside the gene matches: 8. CDR1 and CDR2 (germline): GTSNPN, SVGIG (reference sequence). CDR3 length: 14 residues. CDR3 in DNA: TGTGCCTGGACCCCGGACAGGGCGGCTCAGCCCCAGCATTTT. Translating gives CAWTPDRAAQPQHF.

V and J are TRBV5-1 and TRBJ2-1; 9 bases map to TRBD2. The CDR3 sequence is 14 residues long. Germline lookup yields CDR1 SGHRS and CDR2 YFSETQ. V was pared by 6 bases and J by 16 bases, with 17 bases of the junction left unmatched. This CDR3 reads CASTFSPTKRGEFF. The CDR3 region has the DNA TGCGCCAGCACGTTTTCGCCGACGAAGCGGGGGGAATTCTTC.

This clone was detected only once. CDR3 coding DNA: TGTGCCAGCAGCTTAGGTTCGGGGTCGGGCTATGGCTACACCTTC. Protein sequence: CASSLGSGSGYGYTF. The chain carries TRBV7-2 and TRBJ1-2; D gene unclear. The V gene's germline CDR1 is SGHTA and CDR2 FQGNSA. V was pared by 1 base and J by 4 bases, with 13 bases between. The CDR3 runs to 15 residues.

The genes are TRBV7-9 and TRBJ2-5; unclear D gene. This CDR3 is 12 amino acids long. The V and J ends lost 6 bases and 5 bases respectively, with 10 bases between them. Germline CDR1 is SEHNR and CDR2 is FQNEAQ (reference sequence). CDR3 nucleotide sequence: TGTGCCAGCAGACCGGATCGGGAGACCCAGTACTTC. Translation: CASRPDRETQYF.

The J gene is TRBJ2-3, the V gene TRBV6-6, with 11 bases aligning to TRBD2. J gave up 4 bases and V 6 bases, and 9 bases lay outside the gene matches. Germline CDR1 MNHNY, CDR2 SVGAGI (reference sequence). CDR3 length: 16 amino acids. CDR3 region: CASRSPTSGNADTQYF. CDR3 nucleotides: TGTGCCAGCAGATCCCCGACTAGCGGGAACGCAGATACGCAGTATTTT.

J is TRBJ2-5 and V is TRBV2; a weak D match, TRBD1 (6 bases). In germline, CDR1 is SNHLY, CDR2 FYNNEI. The CDR3 loop spans 14 amino acids. V was shortened by 3 bases and J by 5 bases, with 13 bases between the two germline ends. The CDR3 here is CASSDLGAWETQYF. CDR3 coding DNA: TGTGCCAGCAGTGATTTGGGGGCCTGGGAGACCCAGTACTTC.

V usage is TRBV5-1 and J usage is TRBJ2-7, with D unresolved. Germline V gives CDR1 SGHRS, CDR2 YFSETQ. CDR3 length: 11 residues. Trimming took 3 bases from V and 1 from J, leaving 2 bases between them. The CDR3 DNA reads as TGCGCCAGCAGCTCTTCCTACGAGCAGTACTTC. Translating gives CASSSSYEQYF.

The chain carries TRBV7-5 and TRBJ2-7; the DNA was not used to check the table's D call, TRBD2. TRBV7-5 is a known pseudogene. CDR3 length: 14 residues. The CDR3 region is CVRSLVRGFGERYF. CDR3 nucleotide sequence: TGTGTCAGAAGCTTAGTCCGAGGGTTTGGAGAGCGGTACTTC.

The V and J genes are TRBV4-2 and TRBJ2-3; TRBD2 agrees at 11 bases. Losses at the gene ends were 4 bases for V and 2 bases for J; bases not matched to a gene: 5. The CDR3 contains 16 residues. CDR1 and CDR2 from the germline V gene are LGHNA and YNFKEQ. This chain's CDR3 is CASSLVAGGHTDTQYF. The CDR3 nucleotides are TGTGCCAGCAGCCTGGTAGCGGGGGGGCACACAGATACGCAGTATTTT.